The T cell receptor beta chain described here comes from a study of blood T cell repertoires in COVID-19. About the research overall: Both acute and convalescent COVID-19 samples were obtained from the United States, Italy and Spain.

Trimming removed 3 bases from V and 5 bases from J; junction bases left unmatched: 6. The length of the CDR3 is 15 residues. Germline V CDR1 and CDR2: LGHDT, YNNKEL (reference sequence). Per the original data handling: Amplification of reference gene primers was used by the study to estimate nucleated cell counts. Method: immunoSEQ multiplex PCR; TCRdb's copy keeps in-frame clones and lacks some. D and trimming come from the DNA, and the V and J calls and clone size come from that table. The profile shows about 170,000 clones, about 80% of them singletons. This clonotype was sampled from a human donor with acute or convalescent COVID-19. The donor label of this sample is uncertain. The V call is TRBV3-1 (or the pseudogene TRBV3-2), the J call TRBJ2-2; the match to TRBD1 covers 7 bases. The sequenced sample consisted of peripheral blood. The CDR3 loop reads CASSHENRGTGELFF. Here the CDR3 DNA reads TGTGCCAGCAGCCATGAAAACAGGGGAACCGGGGAGCTGTTTTTT.